What follows describes a single TCR beta chain. It lacks a known antigen. Base quality data are lacking; no much larger clone is found one base away. This sample stems from a study of blood T cells in healthy people across ages (dated by TCRdb to about 2015). Background on the whole study: Template switching captured roughly one uniquely barcoded TCR beta cDNA molecule per two T cells in model experiments. Age-related changes in TCR beta repertoire diversity were measured in the study by deep sequencing normalized with unique cDNA molecular identifiers. Four age groups were formed from the donors: young (average roughly 15 years), middle-aged (around 40), aged (62) and long-lived (more than 75). To avoid experimental bias, donors of different ages were distributed randomly across sequencing lanes. For two donors (one aged 18 to 30 and one aged 80 or older), the study analyzed two additional independent replicas of 1 million unique cDNA reads from the same blood draw.

The research as a whole found: As age increased, observed TCR beta diversity per million T cells dropped in a roughly linear way, and a significant reduction was already evident by age around 41. The CMV infection status of donors was not known, potentially confounding age-related changes in expanded clonotypes. Estimates of total diversity based on one million sequenced T cells were considered lower bounds and underestimates. There was a strong correlation between observed TCR beta diversity and the percentage of naive T cells measured by flow cytometry. Conclusive comparison of naive and antigen-experienced compartments was prevented by the profiling of bulk unsorted PBMCs. Compared with the aged group, the long-lived group had more naive CD4+ T cells, fewer expanded clones and increased TCR diversity, suggesting age selection.

Donors were approximately 42 systemically healthy Caucasian individuals from Russia aged roughly 6 to 90 years. Approximately 9 milliliters of peripheral blood were collected from each donor into EDTA-treated Vacutainer tubes. Ficoll-Paque density-gradient centrifugation was used to isolate PBMCs, with at least 6.5 million per sample. Total RNA, at least 6 micrograms per sample, was extracted from PBMCs with Trizol reagent. For every donor, an aliquot of PBMCs went through flow cytometry to measure the percentages of naive CD45RAhigh/CD27high T cells. The germline V and J ends show losses of 4 bases and 3 bases respectively, and no gene match explains 1 base of the junction. The CDR3 has 14 amino acids, counting the end cysteine and phenylalanine. The DNA shown is the 42-base CDR3, in frame from base 1. CDR1 is given as DFQATT and CDR2 as SNEGSKA, both from the germline V gene (reference sequence).

The method behind the library was 5' RACE. Sequencer: Illumina HiSeq 2500. The second PCR ran for roughly 7 to 12 cycles and used a J-beta primer mix along with a sample-barcoded 5' primer. A unique molecular identifier was introduced onto each TCR beta cDNA molecule by a template-switch 5' adaptor carrying 12 random nucleotides. Each sample yielded at least 2.5 million CDR3-containing paired-end reads. First-strand cDNA synthesis was performed from all RNA using the Mint cDNA synthesis kit, with priming by a TRBC-specific oligonucleotide. All cDNA was treated with uracil-DNA glycosylase and then went through a first 18-cycle PCR with the universal primers M1SS and BC2_uni_R. The study's own analysis went as follows. Each sample was normalized by randomly selecting 1 million high-quality reads, each carrying a distinct molecular identifier. Reads sharing molecular identifiers were discarded rather than binned into consensus sequences. MiTCR, set to a Q25 quality threshold and the strictest error-elimination algorithm, was used for CDR3 identification, clonotype clustering and error correction. A nonparametric unseen species model with Euler transformation was used to estimate a lower bound on total TCR beta diversity. The raw public reads went through TCRdb reprocessing: fastp at Q25, MiXCR clone calling, in-frame beta chains kept. CDR3 protein sequences are deduplicated, and each keeps its most common genes and DNA. TCRdb's processing, not the study's, gives the V and J calls here. This sample comprises under 2,000,000 distinct CDR3 sequences, roughly 50% of them detected only once. The top ten clonotypes cover about 2.1% of the sample.

The sample consisted of blood. The sequence joins TRBV20-1 to TRBJ2-7; 15 middle bases align to TRBD2. This clonotype originated in a woman aged 40 to 55 in good health. The DNA sequence follows: TGCAGTGCTAAGGGACTAGCGGGGGGCTACGAGCAGTACTTC. Its protein is CSAKGLAGGYEQYF.